Below are 21 T cell receptor beta chains sequenced from a single sample in a study of T cell responses to AZD1222 COVID-19 vaccine. Only in-frame clones appear in the TCRdb table, and some are missing; sequencing was by immunoSEQ multiplex PCR. Of roughly 170,000 clones in the sample, roughly 94% were seen once. Sequenced here: peripheral blood, sampled 28 days after the second AZD1222 dose. The receptors derive from an adult who received the AZD1222 COVID-19 vaccine.

CDR3 region: CASSLAGTQGNQPQHF. CDR3 bases: TGTGCCAGCTCATTGGCGGGAACCCAAGGCAATCAGCCCCAGCATTTT. The chain joins TRBV18 to TRBJ1-5; D remains ambiguous. Germline V gene lookup returns CDR1 KGHSH and CDR2 LQKENI. Trimming removed 5 bases from V and 2 bases from J, with 16 bases in between. The CDR3 is 16 amino acids.

V gene TRBV15 combines with J gene TRBJ2-1; 12 positions match TRBD2. The CDR3 has 16 residues. CDR1 and CDR2 from the germline V gene are LNHNV and YYDKDF (reference sequence). The J segment lost 5 bases and the V segment lost 1 base, leaving 3 bases of the junction unmatched. CDR3 sequence: CATSRGPSGGDNEQFF. The CDR3, as DNA: TGTGCCACCAGCAGAGGTCCTAGCGGGGGGGACAATGAGCAGTTCTTC.

The V call is TRBV15, the J call TRBJ1-1; TRBD1 matches 10 bases. J was trimmed by 4 bases and V by 3 bases; bases with no gene match: 2. CDR3 length: 14 residues. CDR1 and CDR2 (germline): LNHNV, YYDKDF (reference sequence). CDR3 residues: CATSSRTGGTEAFF. CDR3 DNA: TGTGCCACCAGCAGCCGGACAGGGGGCACTGAAGCTTTCTTT.

This chain links TRBV7-2 with TRBJ1-5; TRBD1 aligns across 7 bases. This CDR3 region has 14 residues. V dropped 4 bases and J dropped 4; count of bases not matched to a gene: 4. Germline V CDR1 and CDR2: SGHTA, FQGNSA. The CDR3 sequence is CASSSRQGNQPQHF. The CDR3, as DNA: TGTGCCAGCAGCTCCCGACAGGGAAATCAGCCCCAGCATTTT. The whole variable domain, filled in from reference TRBV7-2 and TRBJ1-5, reads GAGVSQSPSNKVTEKGKDVELRCDPISGHTALYWYRQSLGQGLEFLIYFQGNSAPDKSGLPSDRFSAERTGGSVSTLTIQRTQQEDSAVYLCASSSRQGNQPQHFGDGTRLSIL.

This clone was counted between two and nine times. The V call is TRBV7-2, the J call TRBJ2-7, with 7 bases aligning to TRBD1. V shed 4 bases, J shed 2 bases, and the junction held 8 bases outside the gene matches. The CDR3 is 15 amino acids. Germline loops: CDR1 SGHTA, CDR2 FQGNSA. CDR3 DNA sequence: TGTGCCAGCAGCTCGAGAAGGACAGGCGCCTACGAGCAGTACTTC. This translates into CASSSRRTGAYEQYF.

The V and J genes are TRBV19 and TRBJ1-1, with a possible D match to TRBD1 (6 bases). CDR1 is LNHDA and CDR2 is SQIVND in the germline V gene (reference sequence). Trimming stripped 7 bases from V and 1 base from J, with 16 bases between. The CDR3 length is 15 residues. CDR3 protein: CASTRWGQGNTEAFF. In DNA form, the CDR3 reads TGTGCCAGTACCCGGTGGGGGCAGGGGAACACTGAAGCTTTCTTT.

The chain combines TRBV14 with TRBJ1-1, with D hard to call. Germline V gives CDR1 SGHDN, CDR2 FVKESK. Deletions cut 2 bases from V and 0 bases from J, with 10 bases between. The CDR3 extends over 15 amino acids. CDR3: CASSQSGFMNTEAFF. Written as DNA, the CDR3 is TGTGCCAGCAGCCAAAGCGGGTTTATGAACACTGAAGCTTTCTTT.

The V gene is TRBV3-1 (or the pseudogene TRBV3-2), the J gene TRBJ2-1; 13 nucleotides line up with TRBD2. Germline values: CDR1 LGHDT, CDR2 YNNKEL (reference sequence). Trimming removed 3 bases from V and 0 bases from J; junction bases left unmatched: 17. This CDR3 has 22 residues. The CDR3 is CASSQRDWIGTSGVSSYNEQFF. The CDR3 DNA follows: TGTGCCAGCAGCCAGAGGGATTGGATCGGGACTAGCGGGGTTAGCTCCTACAATGAGCAGTTCTTC.

For the CDR3, the DNA is TGTGCCAGCTCACCAACGGGACAGGGGAGCAATCAGCCCCAGCATTTT. Protein: CASSPTGQGSNQPQHF. The chain employs TRBV18 and TRBJ1-5; 10 positions match TRBD1. Trimming at V came to 2 bases and at J to 1 base, leaving 2 bases not matched to a gene. The CDR3 loop spans 16 amino acids. Germline CDR1 KGHSH, CDR2 LQKENI.

The chain employs TRBV9 and TRBJ2-7; 7 bases are shared with TRBD2. The CDR3 spans 14 residues. Germline V gene lookup returns CDR1 SGDLS and CDR2 YYNGEE. The ends lost 0 bases at V and 2 bases at J; junction bases unmatched: 2. The CDR3 nucleotides are TGTGCCAGCAGCGTAGAGGGAGGGCCCTACGAGCAGTACTTC. It specifies CASSVEGGPYEQYF. Complete variable domain (other parts from reference TRBV9 and TRBJ2-7): DSGVTQTPKHLITATGQRVTLRCSPRSGDLSVYWYQQSLDQGLQFLIQYYNGEERAKGNILERFSAQQFPDLHSELNLSSLELGDSALYFCASSVEGGPYEQYFGPGTRLTVT.

The chain is built from TRBV27 and TRBJ1-6; no clear D. Germline CDR1 is MNHEY and CDR2 is SMNVEV (reference sequence). V lost 3 bases, J lost 3 bases, and 6 bases lay in between. The CDR3 loop spans 14 amino acids. As DNA, the CDR3 is TGTGCCAGCAGTTTCGACATCTATAATTCACCCCTCCACTTT. Its protein is CASSFDIYNSPLHF.

This sequence joins TRBV9 and TRBJ1-3; D gene unclear. There are 13 residues in the CDR3. Germline CDR1 reads SGDLS; CDR2 reads YYNGEE. The V gene lost 3 bases and the J gene lost 5 bases, with 9 bases spanning the gap. CDR3 nucleotides: TGTGCCAGCAGCGCCCTCAATCGAAACACCATATATTTT. The encoded protein is CASSALNRNTIYF.

The chain joins TRBV7-2 to TRBJ1-1, with a tentative D call TRBD1 (6 bases). V was shortened by 1 base and J by 5 bases, with 8 bases between the two germline ends. The CDR3 is made up of 13 amino acids. The germline V gene has CDR1 SGHTA and CDR2 FQGNSA. The CDR3 nucleotides are TGTGCCAGCAGCTTAGGACAGGCTACTGAAGCTTTCTTT. The encoded protein is CASSLGQATEAFF.

The chain links TRBV6-5 to TRBJ2-7; tentatively, D is TRBD2 (6 bases). Trimming removed 2 bases at V and 11 bases at J, with 13 bases between. Germline loops: CDR1 MNHEY, CDR2 SVGAGI. The CDR3 loop spans 12 amino acids. The CDR3 spells CASSYVGTREYF. The CDR3 bases are TGTGCCAGCAGTTACGTCGGGACTCGAGAGTACTTC.

This chain links TRBV6-5 with TRBJ1-1; no reliable D call. The germline CDR1 and CDR2 sequences are MNHEY and SVGAGI. The CDR3 loop spans 16 amino acids. V was trimmed by 4 bases and J by 5 bases, leaving 20 bases between them. The CDR3 DNA follows: TGTGCCAGCAGTTCCGTGCACCCCATAATGAGGACTGAAGCTTTCTTT. This codes for CASSSVHPIMRTEAFF.

This clone has a single count. This chain connects TRBV18 to TRBJ1-6, with D possibly being TRBD1 (5 bases). The V end lost 3 bases, the J end lost 7 bases, and 10 bases lay between the germline ends. This CDR3 has 14 amino acids. Germline V gene lookup returns CDR1 KGHSH and CDR2 LQKENI. CDR3 sequence (DNA): TGTGCCAGCTCACCCGTAGGGGCAAATTCACCCCTCCACTTT. Translated: CASSPVGANSPLHF.

The rearrangement joins TRBV18 to TRBJ1-4, with D unclear. CDR3 length: 14 amino acids. V lost 3 bases and J lost 8, with 13 bases in between. The germline CDR1 and CDR2 sequences are KGHSH and LQKENI. CDR3 in DNA: TGTGCCAGCTCACCGCCCAGAGGTCGGGAAAAACTGTTTTTT. Its protein is CASSPPRGREKLFF. Combining the CDR3 with reference TRBV18 and TRBJ1-4 gives the whole variable domain NAGVMQNPRHLVRRRGQEARLRCSPMKGHSHVYWYRQLPEEGLKFMVYLQKENIIDESGMPKERFSAEFPKEGPSILRIQQVVRGDSAAYFCASSPPRGREKLFFGSGTQLSVL.

V gene TRBV10-3 combines with J gene TRBJ2-1; TRBD1 matches at 7 bases. The junction had 18 bases not matched to a gene; V was cut back by 10 bases and J by 6 bases. The germline gives CDR1 ENHRY, CDR2 SYGVKD. The CDR3 loop spans 16 amino acids. CDR3 in amino acids: CATALTDGPGGNEQFF. In DNA form, the CDR3 reads TGTGCCACCGCCTTAACCGATGGACCAGGGGGCAATGAGCAGTTCTTC.

In DNA, the CDR3 is TGTGCCAGCAGTTACGAGGGACAGCGGGAGCCCCAGCATTTT. Its protein is CASSYEGQREPQHF. The chain links TRBV6-6 to TRBJ1-5; 7 bases fit TRBD1. Per germline, CDR1 MNHNY and CDR2 SVGAGI (reference sequence). The CDR3 length is 14 residues. Trimming removed 2 bases from V and 8 bases from J; junction bases left unmatched: 6.

The chain uses TRBV4-3 and TRBJ1-2; 9 nucleotides align to TRBD1. CDR3 length: 16 residues. From germline, CDR1 is LGHNA and CDR2 YSLEER. V was pared by 1 base and J by 2 bases, with 5 bases of the junction left unmatched. The CDR3 here is CASSQAAGTGNYGYTF. DNA for the CDR3: TGCGCCAGCAGCCAAGCGGCCGGGACAGGGAACTATGGCTACACCTTC.

The chain joins TRBV6-2 or TRBV6-3 to TRBJ1-2; no clear D gene. CDR1 and CDR2 from the germline V gene are MNHEY and SVGEGT. This CDR3 is 13 amino acids long. V lost 2 bases to trimming and J lost 0 bases, with 4 bases between them. The CDR3 DNA is TGTGCCAGCAGTTACATATCTAACTATGGCTACACCTTC. This encodes CASSYISNYGYTF.